This T cell receptor beta chain was found in a study of shared clonotypes between healthy human individuals. Comments on this clone: The same CDR3 also results from other DNA sequences found in this sample.

Sequencing used immunoSEQ multiplex PCR; TCRdb keeps in-frame clones, though not all of them. The repertoire includes hundreds of thousands of clones, approximately 97% of them detected once, and 0.055% to 0.07% sits in the top ten. Per the germline V gene, CDR1 is SGDLS and CDR2 is YYNGEE. The ends were cut back, 0 bases at V and 2 bases at J, with 9 bases in the middle. CDR3 length: 15 amino acids. Material for sequencing was naive CD4+ T cells sorted from blood. Subset described: CD45RA+ positively selected. The rearrangement joins TRBV9 to TRBJ2-1; D uncertain. The source is a woman under 40 in good health. This CDR3 reads CASSVGVGTYNEQFF. The CDR3 nucleotides are TGTGCCAGCAGCGTAGGAGTGGGGACCTACAATGAGCAGTTCTTC.